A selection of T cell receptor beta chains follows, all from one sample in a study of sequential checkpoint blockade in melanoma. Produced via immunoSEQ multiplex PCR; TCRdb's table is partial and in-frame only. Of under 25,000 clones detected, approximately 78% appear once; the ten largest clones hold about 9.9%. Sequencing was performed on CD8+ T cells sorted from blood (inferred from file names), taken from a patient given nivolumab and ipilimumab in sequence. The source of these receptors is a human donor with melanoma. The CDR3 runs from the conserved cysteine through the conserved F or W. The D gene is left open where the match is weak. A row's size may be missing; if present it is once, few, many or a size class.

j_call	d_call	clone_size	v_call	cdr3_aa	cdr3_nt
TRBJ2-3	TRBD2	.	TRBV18	CASSPGLAVTDTQYF	TGTGCCAGCTCGCCGGGACTAGCGGTCACAGATACGCAGTATTTT
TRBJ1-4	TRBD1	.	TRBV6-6	CASSSPQDREKLFF	TGTGCCAGCAGTTCCCCGCAGGACAGGGAAAAACTGTTTTTT
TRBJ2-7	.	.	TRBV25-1	CASRGDSSGIYEQYF	TGTGCCAGCAGGGGCGATTCGTCAGGGATCTACGAGCAGTACTTC
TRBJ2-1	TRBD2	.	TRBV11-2	CASSLASGSLYEQFF	TGTGCCAGCAGCTTAGCCAGCGGGAGTCTCTATGAGCAGTTCTTC
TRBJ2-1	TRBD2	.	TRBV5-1	CASSLAPTSGSYNEQFF	TGCGCCAGCAGCTTGGCTCCCACTAGCGGATCCTACAATGAGCAGTTCTTC
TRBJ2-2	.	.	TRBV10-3	CAISDRTPGELFF	TGTGCCATCAGTGACCGAACACCCGGGGAGCTGTTTTTT
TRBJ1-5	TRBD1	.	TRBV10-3	CAISEGQGNQPQHF	TGTGCCATCAGCGAGGGACAGGGGAATCAGCCCCAGCATTTT
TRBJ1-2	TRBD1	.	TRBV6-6	CASSYGTGGGYGYTF	TGTGCCAGCAGTTACGGGACAGGGGGTGGCTATGGCTACACCTTC
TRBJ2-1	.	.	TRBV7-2	CASSFQGGPYNEQFF	TGTGCCAGCAGCTTCCAGGGAGGCCCCTACAATGAGCAGTTCTTC
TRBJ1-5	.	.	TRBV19	CASSSATGGNQPQHF	TGTGCCAGTAGTTCCGCAACGGGTGGCAATCAGCCCCAGCATTTT
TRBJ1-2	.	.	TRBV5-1	CASSPRGVENYGYTF	TGCGCCAGCAGCCCGCGGGGGGTTGAGAACTATGGCTACACCTTC
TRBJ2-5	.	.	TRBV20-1	CSAPRETQYF	TGCAGTGCTCCGAGGGAGACCCAGTACTTC
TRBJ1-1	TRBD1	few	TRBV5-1	CASSYLDRGKGTEAFF	TGCGCCAGCAGCTACCTGGACAGGGGGAAAGGGACTGAAGCTTTCTTT
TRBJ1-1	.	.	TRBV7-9	CASSLLGGVNTEAFF	TGTGCCAGCAGCTTATTAGGGGGGGTGAACACTGAAGCTTTCTTT
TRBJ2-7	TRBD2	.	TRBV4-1	CASSQGIRGRADEQYF	TGCGCCAGCAGCCAAGGAATCCGGGGGAGGGCCGACGAGCAGTACTTC
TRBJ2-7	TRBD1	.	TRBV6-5	CATRQGISYEQYF	TGTGCCACAAGACAGGGGATCTCCTACGAGCAGTACTTC
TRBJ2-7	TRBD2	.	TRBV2	CASSSSGPRGEQYF	TGTGCCAGCAGTTCTAGCGGTCCTAGGGGCGAGCAGTACTTC
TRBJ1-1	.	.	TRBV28	CASSLIGFGTEAFF	TGTGCCAGCAGTTTGATCGGTTTCGGCACTGAAGCTTTCTTT
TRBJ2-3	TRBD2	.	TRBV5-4	CASSLGLAGAGDTQYF	TGTGCCAGCAGCTTGGGACTAGCGGGAGCGGGAGATACGCAGTATTTT
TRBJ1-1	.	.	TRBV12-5	CASGLSRGTEAFF	TGTGCTAGTGGTTTGAGCCGGGGCACTGAAGCTTTCTTT
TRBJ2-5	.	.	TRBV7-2	CASSLQETQYF	TGTGCCAGCAGCCTCCAAGAGACCCAGTACTTC
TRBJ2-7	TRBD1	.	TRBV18	CASSTGTGPTGWYEQYF	TGTGCCAGTTCGACCGGGACAGGGCCCACAGGCTGGTACGAGCAGTACTTC
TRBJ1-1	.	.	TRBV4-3	CASSPRRGLNTEAFF	TGCGCCAGCAGCCCCAGACGGGGTCTGAACACTGAAGCTTTCTTT